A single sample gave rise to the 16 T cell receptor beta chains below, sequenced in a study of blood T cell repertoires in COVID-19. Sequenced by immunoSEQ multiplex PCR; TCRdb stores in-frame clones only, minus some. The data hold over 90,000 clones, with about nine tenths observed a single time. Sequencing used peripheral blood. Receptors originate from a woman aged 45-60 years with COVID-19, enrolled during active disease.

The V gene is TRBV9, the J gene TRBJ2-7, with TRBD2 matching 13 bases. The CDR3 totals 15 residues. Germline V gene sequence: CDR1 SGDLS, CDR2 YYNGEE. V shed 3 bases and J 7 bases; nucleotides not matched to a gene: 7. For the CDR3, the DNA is TGTGCCAGCAGCGCAGGGACTAGCGGGGTAAATGAGCAGTACTTC. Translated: CASSAGTSGVNEQYF.

The CDR3 nucleotides are TGTGCCAGCAGCCAAGAGATGGGCCTGAACACTGAAGCTTTCTTT. This sequence encodes CASSQEMGLNTEAFF. The genes are TRBV4-2 and TRBJ1-1, with unresolved D. Deletions cut 0 bases from V and 0 bases from J, with 8 bases between. CDR1 and CDR2 (germline): LGHNA, YNFKEQ. This CDR3 is 15 amino acids long.

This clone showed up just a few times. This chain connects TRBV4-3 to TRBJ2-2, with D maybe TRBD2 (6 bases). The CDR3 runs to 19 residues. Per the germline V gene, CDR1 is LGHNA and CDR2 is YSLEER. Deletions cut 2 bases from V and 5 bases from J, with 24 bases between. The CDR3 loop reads CASSQRDRDWRSQTGELFF. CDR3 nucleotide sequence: TGCGCCAGCAGCCAAAGAGACCGGGACTGGAGATCTCAAACCGGGGAGCTGTTTTTT.

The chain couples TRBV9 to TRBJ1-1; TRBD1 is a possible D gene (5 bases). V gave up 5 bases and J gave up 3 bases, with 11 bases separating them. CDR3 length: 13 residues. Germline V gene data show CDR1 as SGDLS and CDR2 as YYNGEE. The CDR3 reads CASSPRGDTEAFF. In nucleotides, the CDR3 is TGTGCCAGCAGTCCACGGGGGGACACTGAAGCTTTCTTT.

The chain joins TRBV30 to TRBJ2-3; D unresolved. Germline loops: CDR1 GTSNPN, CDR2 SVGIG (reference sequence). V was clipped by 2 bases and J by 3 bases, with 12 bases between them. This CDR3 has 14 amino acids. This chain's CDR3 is CAWSKPPGTDTQYF. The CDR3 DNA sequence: TGTGCCTGGAGTAAACCCCCGGGTACAGATACGCAGTATTTT.

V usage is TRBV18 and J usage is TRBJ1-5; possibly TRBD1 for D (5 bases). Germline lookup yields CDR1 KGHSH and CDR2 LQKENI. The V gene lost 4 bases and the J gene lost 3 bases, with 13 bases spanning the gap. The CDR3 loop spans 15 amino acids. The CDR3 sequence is CASSLPDKDNQPQHF. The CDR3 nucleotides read TGTGCCAGCTCACTTCCGGACAAGGACAATCAGCCCCAGCATTTT.

This chain's CDR3 is CASSIAGYGEKLFF. CDR3 nucleotides: TGTGCCAGTAGTATAGCCGGGTACGGGGAAAAACTGTTTTTT. This sequence joins TRBV19 and TRBJ1-4, with D unclear. Germline V gives CDR1 LNHDA, CDR2 SQIVND (reference sequence). Trimming removed 1 base at V and 8 bases at J, with 11 bases between. The CDR3 is 14 residues long.

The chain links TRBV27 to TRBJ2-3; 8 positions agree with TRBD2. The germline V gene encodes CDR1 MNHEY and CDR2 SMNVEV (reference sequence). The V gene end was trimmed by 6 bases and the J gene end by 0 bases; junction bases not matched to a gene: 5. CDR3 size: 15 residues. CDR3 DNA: TGTGCCAGCAGATTAGGACTAGCAAGCACAGATACGCAGTATTTT. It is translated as CASRLGLASTDTQYF.

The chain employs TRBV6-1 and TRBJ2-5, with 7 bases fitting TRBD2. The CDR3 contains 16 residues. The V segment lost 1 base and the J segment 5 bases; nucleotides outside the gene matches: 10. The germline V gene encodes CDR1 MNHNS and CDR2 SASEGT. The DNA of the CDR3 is TGTGCCAGCAGTGAAGGAATCAGCGGGGCTGGGGAGACCCAGTACTTC. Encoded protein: CASSEGISGAGETQYF.

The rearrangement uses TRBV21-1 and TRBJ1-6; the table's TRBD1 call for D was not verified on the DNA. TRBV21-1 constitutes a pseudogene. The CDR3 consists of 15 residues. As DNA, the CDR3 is TGTGCCAGGCCAAACTTCCGGGACAGGAATTCACCCCTCCACTTT. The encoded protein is CARPNFRDRNSPLHF.

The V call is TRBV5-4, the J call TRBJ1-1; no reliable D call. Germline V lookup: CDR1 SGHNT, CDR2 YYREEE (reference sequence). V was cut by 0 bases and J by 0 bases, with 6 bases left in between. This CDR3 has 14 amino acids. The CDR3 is CASSLAELNTEAFF. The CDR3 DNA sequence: TGTGCCAGCAGCTTGGCGGAGTTGAACACTGAAGCTTTCTTT.

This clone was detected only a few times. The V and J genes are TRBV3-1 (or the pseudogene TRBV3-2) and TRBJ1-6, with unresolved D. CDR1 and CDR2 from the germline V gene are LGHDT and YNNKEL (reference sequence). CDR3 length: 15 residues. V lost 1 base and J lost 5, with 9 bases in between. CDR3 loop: CASSQGEVNNSPLHF. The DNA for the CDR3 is TGTGCCAGCAGCCAAGGGGAGGTAAATAATTCACCCCTCCACTTT.

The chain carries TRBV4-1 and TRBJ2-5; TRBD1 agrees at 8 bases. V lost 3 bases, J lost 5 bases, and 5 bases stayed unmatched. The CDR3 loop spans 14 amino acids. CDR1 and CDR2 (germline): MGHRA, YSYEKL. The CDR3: CASSHTGGRETQYF. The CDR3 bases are TGCGCCAGCAGCCATACAGGGGGGAGGGAGACCCAGTACTTC.

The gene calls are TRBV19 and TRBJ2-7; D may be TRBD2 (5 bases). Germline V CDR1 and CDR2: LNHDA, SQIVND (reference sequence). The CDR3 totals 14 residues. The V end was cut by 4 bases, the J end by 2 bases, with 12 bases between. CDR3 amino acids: CASSTSTGTYEQYF. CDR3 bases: TGTGCCAGTAGTACCTCGACGGGAACCTACGAGCAGTACTTC.

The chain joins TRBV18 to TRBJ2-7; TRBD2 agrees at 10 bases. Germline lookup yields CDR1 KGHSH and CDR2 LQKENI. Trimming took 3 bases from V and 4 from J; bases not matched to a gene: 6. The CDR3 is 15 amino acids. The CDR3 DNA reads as TGTGCCAGCTCACCGAGCGGGGGGGGCCTTTACGAGCAGTACTTC. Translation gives CASSPSGGGLYEQYF. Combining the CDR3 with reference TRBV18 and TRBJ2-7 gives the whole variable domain NAGVMQNPRHLVRRRGQEARLRCSPMKGHSHVYWYRQLPEEGLKFMVYLQKENIIDESGMPKERFSAEFPKEGPSILRIQQVVRGDSAAYFCASSPSGGGLYEQYFGPGTRLTVT.

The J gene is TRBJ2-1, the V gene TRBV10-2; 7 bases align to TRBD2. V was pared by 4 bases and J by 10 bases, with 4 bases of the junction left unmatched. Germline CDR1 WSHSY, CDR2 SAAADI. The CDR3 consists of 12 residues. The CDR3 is CASSGPRGEQFF. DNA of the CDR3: TGCGCCAGCAGTGGGCCGCGGGGGGAGCAGTTCTTC.